A single sample gave rise to the 12 T cell receptor beta chains below, sequenced in a study of OX40 agonist ivuxolimab in advanced cancers. Sequenced by immunoSEQ multiplex PCR; TCRdb stores in-frame clones only, minus some. Found here are 81,000 or so clones, more than 75% of them singletons; the top ten hold 0.45% to 0.6%. Source: CD4+ or CD8+ T cells sorted from blood, taken in a trial of the OX40 agonist ivuxolimab. These receptors all stem from an adult with an advanced solid tumor such as melanoma, head and neck, liver or kidney cancer.

This clone was observed a few times. The V and J genes are TRBV5-1 and TRBJ1-2; 7 nucleotides agree with TRBD1. The CDR3 covers 16 residues. J lost 8 bases, V lost 3 bases, and 16 bases had no gene match. Germline V gene sequence: CDR1 SGHRS, CDR2 YFSETQ. CDR3 nucleotides: TGCGCCAGCAGCTCCCCCTTGGGGGAGGGGGCGAGGGGCTACACCTTC. Translation: CASSSPLGEGARGYTF.

CDR3 sequence: CASSLKGTGVATNEKLFF. CDR3 sequence (DNA): TGCGCCAGCAGCTTGAAGGGGACAGGGGTTGCAACTAATGAAAAACTGTTTTTT. The chain joins TRBV5-1 to TRBJ1-4, with TRBD1 identical over 10 bases. Germline values: CDR1 SGHRS, CDR2 YFSETQ. This CDR3 has 18 residues. V was pared by 1 base and J by 0 bases, with 6 bases of the junction left unmatched. Full variable domain (remainder filled in from reference TRBV5-1 and TRBJ1-4): KAGVTQTPRYLIKTRGQQVTLSCSPISGHRSVSWYQQTPGQGLQFLFEYFSETQRNKGNFPGRFSGRQFSNSRSEMNVSTLELGDSALYLCASSLKGTGVATNEKLFFGSGTQLSVL.

V usage is TRBV4-1 and J usage is TRBJ2-1; D is unresolved. This CDR3 spans 15 amino acids. Trimming left V 0 bases short and J 8 bases short, with 14 bases between. Germline CDR1 is MGHRA and CDR2 is YSYEKL. The CDR3 region is CASSQDILVSHEQFF. Written as DNA, the CDR3 is TGCGCCAGCAGCCAAGATATCCTCGTAAGCCATGAGCAGTTCTTC.

CDR3 amino acids: CASSLGEFNYGYTF. The CDR3 DNA reads as TGCGCCAGCAGCTTAGGCGAATTTAACTATGGCTACACCTTC. The chain has TRBV5-1 and TRBJ1-2; D uncertain. Trimming removed 2 bases from V and 1 base from J, with 9 bases in between. The CDR3 has 14 amino acids. Germline V lookup: CDR1 SGHRS, CDR2 YFSETQ.

The chain carries TRBV20-1 and TRBJ1-2; D gene uncertain. V was trimmed by 1 base and J by 4 bases, leaving 4 bases between them. This CDR3 contains 11 residues. Germline V gives CDR1 DFQATT, CDR2 SNEGSKA (reference sequence). The CDR3 sequence is CSARAIYGYTF. DNA for the CDR3: TGCAGTGCTAGAGCTATCTATGGCTACACCTTC.

The genes are TRBV5-6 and TRBJ1-1; unclear D gene. The V gene lost 4 bases and the J gene lost 3 bases, with 13 bases spanning the gap. The CDR3 totals 14 residues. Per germline, CDR1 SGHDT and CDR2 YYEEEE. The CDR3 reads CASSARWEDTEAFF. In DNA, the CDR3 is TGTGCCAGCAGCGCACGATGGGAGGACACTGAAGCTTTCTTT. Together with reference TRBV5-6 and TRBJ1-1, the CDR3 gives the full variable domain: DAGVTQSPTHLIKTRGQQVTLRCSPKSGHDTVSWYQQALGQGPQFIFQYYEEEERQRGNFPDRFSGHQFPNYSSELNVNALLLGDSALYLCASSARWEDTEAFFGQGTRLTVV.

This CDR3 is CASRFRKTGELFF. Here the CDR3 DNA reads TGTGCCAGCAGGTTCAGAAAAACCGGGGAGCTGTTTTTT. The chain joins TRBV6-5 to TRBJ2-2; no clear D. CDR3 length equals 13 residues. V was cut by 6 bases and J by 5 bases, with 10 bases left in between. In germline, CDR1 is MNHEY, CDR2 SVGAGI.

This chain uses TRBV20-1 with TRBJ2-5, with D unresolved. V lost 3 bases and J 4 bases, leaving 6 bases between the germline ends. The CDR3 sequence is 11 residues long. CDR1 is DFQATT and CDR2 is SNEGSKA in the germline V gene (reference sequence). The CDR3 DNA follows: TGCAGTGCTAGTGTTACAGAGACCCAGTACTTC. It encodes CSASVTETQYF.

The chain employs TRBV7-2 and TRBJ2-5, with 9 bases matching TRBD2. Unmatched junction bases numbered 11, after V lost 7 bases and J lost 5 bases. From germline, CDR1 is SGHTA and CDR2 FQGNSA. The CDR3 contains 15 residues. CDR3 protein: CASTSSAGGQETQYF. CDR3 bases: TGTGCCAGCACCTCGAGCGCGGGGGGGCAGGAGACCCAGTACTTC. The full variable domain, rest sourced from reference TRBV7-2 and TRBJ2-5, is GAGVSQSPSNKVTEKGKDVELRCDPISGHTALYWYRQSLGQGLEFLIYFQGNSAPDKSGLPSDRFSAERTGGSVSTLTIQRTQQEDSAVYLCASTSSAGGQETQYFGPGTRLLVL.

The V gene is TRBV19, the J gene TRBJ2-5; a weak D match, TRBD1 (5 bases). From germline, CDR1 is LNHDA and CDR2 SQIVND (reference sequence). Between the trimmed V and J ends, which lost 1 base and 4 bases, there was a span of 10 bases. The CDR3 totals 14 residues. Written as DNA, the CDR3 is TGTGCCAGTAGTATAGGCAGGGTCGGAGAGACCCAGTACTTC. Translated: CASSIGRVGETQYF.

The rearrangement uses TRBV10-1 and TRBJ2-1, with D perhaps matching TRBD1 (6 bases). The CDR3 covers 16 residues. The V end was cut by 6 bases, the J end by 4 bases, with 19 bases between. Germline V gives CDR1 WNHNN, CDR2 SYGVQD (reference sequence). CDR3 in amino acids: CASSTQRGSRYNEQFF. CDR3 in DNA: TGCGCCAGCAGCACCCAGAGGGGGTCGCGGTACAATGAGCAGTTCTTC.

The sample holds a few counts of this clone. The genes are TRBV4-1 and TRBJ2-7; TRBD2 is a possible D gene (6 bases). V was clipped by 4 bases and J by 9 bases, with 16 bases between them. The germline V gene has CDR1 MGHRA and CDR2 YSYEKL. This CDR3 contains 13 residues. DNA for the CDR3: TGCGCCAGCAGCCCCACGTGGGGGGAAAGGCAGTACTTC. Translated: CASSPTWGERQYF.